This TCR beta chain emerged from a study of identical twins. Template switching created a universal primer site, and the cDNA included unique molecular identifiers. A single record per CDR3 protein comes from TCRdb applying MiXCR to the 5' RACE reads. The sample lists hundreds of thousands of distinct CDR3 sequences; under 9% were seen once. Germline lookup yields CDR1 SGHDT and CDR2 YYEEEE. The length of the CDR3 is 13 residues. V was trimmed by 7 bases and J by 5 bases, leaving 16 bases between them. This same sample was also part of a study on yellow fever vaccine responses in identical twins.

The J gene is TRBJ2-7, the V gene TRBV5-6, with D possibly matching TRBD2 (6 bases). This sequence was found in a woman between 18 and 29 years old in good health. Material for sequencing was PBMCs. The CDR3 spells CASGRRDRHEQYF. CDR3 nucleotides: TGTGCCAGCGGGAGGAGGGATCGTCACGAGCAGTACTTC. The entire variable domain, with the rest obtained from reference TRBV5-6 and TRBJ2-7, is as follows: DAGVTQSPTHLIKTRGQQVTLRCSPKSGHDTVSWYQQALGQGPQFIFQYYEEEERQRGNFPDRFSGHQFPNYSSELNVNALLLGDSALYLCASGRRDRHEQYFGPGTRLTVT.